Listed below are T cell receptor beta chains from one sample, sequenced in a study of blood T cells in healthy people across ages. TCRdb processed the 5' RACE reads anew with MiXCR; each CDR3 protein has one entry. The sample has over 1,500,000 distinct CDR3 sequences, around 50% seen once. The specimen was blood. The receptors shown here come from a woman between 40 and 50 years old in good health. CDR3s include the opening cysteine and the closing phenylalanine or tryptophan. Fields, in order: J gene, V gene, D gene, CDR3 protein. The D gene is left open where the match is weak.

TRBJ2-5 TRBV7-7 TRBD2 CASSELAGADNEQYF
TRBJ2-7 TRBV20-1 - CSASGTPTYEQYF
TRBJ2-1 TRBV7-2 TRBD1 CASGPGQGGDEQFF
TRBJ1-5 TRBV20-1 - CSARADSPNQPQHF
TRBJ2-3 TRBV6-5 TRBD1 CASRSGQGSADTQYF
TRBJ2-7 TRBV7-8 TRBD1 CASSLNLEATARDRGYEQYF
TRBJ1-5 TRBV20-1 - CSADKGNQPQHF
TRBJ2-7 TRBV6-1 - CASSEWDTPYEQYF
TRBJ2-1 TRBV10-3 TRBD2 CAIRDSGGAYNEQFF
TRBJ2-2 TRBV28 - CASSLPRTNTGELFF
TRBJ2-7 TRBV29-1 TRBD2 CSVEDSASGPPYNEQYF
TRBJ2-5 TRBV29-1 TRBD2 CSVAGTSGGTIQETQYF
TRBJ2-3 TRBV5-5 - CASSLAAPEQSGTDTQYF
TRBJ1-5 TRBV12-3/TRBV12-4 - CASSYPLDSNQPQHF
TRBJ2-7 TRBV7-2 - CASSLRDGITYEQYF
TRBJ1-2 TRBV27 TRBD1 CASSGTGPYGYTF
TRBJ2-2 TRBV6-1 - CASSESPRAGNTGELFF
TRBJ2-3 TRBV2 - CASQAGSSTDTQYF
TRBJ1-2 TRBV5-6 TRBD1 CASSWDRENRGYGYTF
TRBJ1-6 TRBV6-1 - CASSGKGNSPLHF
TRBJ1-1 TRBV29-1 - CSVDPFDINTEAFF
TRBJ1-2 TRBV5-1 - CASSLAGERNYGYTF
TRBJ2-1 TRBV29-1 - CSVTGQFF
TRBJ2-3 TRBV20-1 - CSARDVLASTDTQYF
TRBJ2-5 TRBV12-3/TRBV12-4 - CASSLGRLKTQYF
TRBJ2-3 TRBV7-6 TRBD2 CASSLSGGRQYF
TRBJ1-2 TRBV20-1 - CSARVQGLNNYGYTF
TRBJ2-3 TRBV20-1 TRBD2 CSATSGGIDTQYF
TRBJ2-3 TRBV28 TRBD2 CASSFGGGAALSDTQYF
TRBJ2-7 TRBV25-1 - CASSELVGASPYEQYF
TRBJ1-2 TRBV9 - CASSPDSKSPYGYTF
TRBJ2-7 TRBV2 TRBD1 CASRTRTGPYEQYF
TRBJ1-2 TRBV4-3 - CASSQGTSGTAYGYTF
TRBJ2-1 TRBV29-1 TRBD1 CSVRDRGFNEQFF
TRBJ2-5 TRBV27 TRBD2 CASSTHGGAETQYF
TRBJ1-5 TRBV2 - CASRLEGGTNQPQHF
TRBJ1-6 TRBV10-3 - CAISESDSNSPLHF